The T cell receptor beta chain under discussion was sequenced for a study of blood T cell repertoires in COVID-19. Study context: From T cells, B-cell-depleted T cells, or PBMCs came the material, which was cDNA or gDNA.

Libraries were prepared by immunoSEQ multiplex PCR; TCRdb keeps only in-frame clonotypes and omits some of them. The sample includes 150,000 or so clones, roughly 83% of them seen just once. Germline V gene data show CDR1 as MNHEY and CDR2 as SVGAGI. This CDR3 has 15 residues. J gave up 4 bases and V 3 bases, and 5 bases lay outside the gene matches. The clonotype originates from a man over 45 who had recovered from COVID-19. The sequenced sample consisted of PBMCs or T cells enriched from blood (not recorded which). The rearrangement joins TRBV6-5 to TRBJ2-2; 7 positions match TRBD1. The CDR3 sequence: CASSYQTGVTGELFF. The CDR3 DNA is TGTGCCAGCAGTTATCAAACAGGGGTCACCGGGGAGCTGTTTTTT.